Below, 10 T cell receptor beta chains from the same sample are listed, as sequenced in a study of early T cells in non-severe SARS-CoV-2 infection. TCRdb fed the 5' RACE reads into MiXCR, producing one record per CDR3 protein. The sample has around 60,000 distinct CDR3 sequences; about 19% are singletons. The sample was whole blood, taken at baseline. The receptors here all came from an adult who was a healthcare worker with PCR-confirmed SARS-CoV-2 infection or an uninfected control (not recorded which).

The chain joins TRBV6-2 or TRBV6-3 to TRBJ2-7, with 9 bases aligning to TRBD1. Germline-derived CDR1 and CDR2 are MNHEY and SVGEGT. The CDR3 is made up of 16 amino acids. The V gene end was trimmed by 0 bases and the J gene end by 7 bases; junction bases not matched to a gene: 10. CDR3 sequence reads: CASSYSRETGGEEQYF. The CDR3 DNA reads TGTGCCAGCAGTTACTCGAGAGAGACAGGGGGTGAAGAGCAGTACTTC.

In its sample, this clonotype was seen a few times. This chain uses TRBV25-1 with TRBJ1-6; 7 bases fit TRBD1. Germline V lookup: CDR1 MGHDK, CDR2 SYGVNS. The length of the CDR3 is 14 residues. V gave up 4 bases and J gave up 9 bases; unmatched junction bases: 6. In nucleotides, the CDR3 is TGTGCCAGCAGTGTCCGGGACAGTATTTCACCCCTCCACTTT. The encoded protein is CASSVRDSISPLHF.

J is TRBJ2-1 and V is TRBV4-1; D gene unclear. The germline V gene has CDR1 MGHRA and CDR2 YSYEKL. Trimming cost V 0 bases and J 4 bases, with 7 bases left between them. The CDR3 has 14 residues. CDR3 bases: TGCGCCAGCAGCCAAGATGCTAGTTACAATGAGCAGTTCTTC. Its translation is CASSQDASYNEQFF.

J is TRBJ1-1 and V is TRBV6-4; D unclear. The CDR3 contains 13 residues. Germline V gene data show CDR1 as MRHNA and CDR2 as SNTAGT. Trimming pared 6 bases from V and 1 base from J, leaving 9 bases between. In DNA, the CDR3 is TGTGCCAGCAGGCGCCAACAGAACACTGAAGCTTTCTTT. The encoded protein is CASRRQQNTEAFF.

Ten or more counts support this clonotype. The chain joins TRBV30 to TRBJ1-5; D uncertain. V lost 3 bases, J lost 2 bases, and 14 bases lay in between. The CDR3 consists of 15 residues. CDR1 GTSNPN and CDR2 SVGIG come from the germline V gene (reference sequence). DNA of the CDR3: TGTGCCTGGAGCTCCCCCGGGCGAGGCAATCAGCCCCAGCATTTT. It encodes CAWSSPGRGNQPQHF.

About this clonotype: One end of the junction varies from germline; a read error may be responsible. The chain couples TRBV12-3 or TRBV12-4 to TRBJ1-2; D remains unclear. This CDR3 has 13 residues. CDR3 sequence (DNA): TGTGCCAGCAGTTTGGCCAGAGCTTTCGGCTATACCTTC. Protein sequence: CASSLARAFGYTF.

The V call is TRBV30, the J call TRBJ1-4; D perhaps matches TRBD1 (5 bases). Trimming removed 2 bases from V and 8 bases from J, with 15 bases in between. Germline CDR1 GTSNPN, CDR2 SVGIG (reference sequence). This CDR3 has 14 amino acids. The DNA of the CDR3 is TGTGCCTGGAGTCCTCCGGGGCTTCCAGAAAAACTGTTTTTT. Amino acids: CAWSPPGLPEKLFF. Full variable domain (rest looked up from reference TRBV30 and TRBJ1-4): SQTIHQWPATLVQPVGSPLSLECTVEGTSNPNLYWYRQAAGRGLQLLFYSVGIGQISSEVPQNLSASRPQDRQFILSSKKLLLSDSGFYLCAWSPPGLPEKLFFGSGTQLSVL.

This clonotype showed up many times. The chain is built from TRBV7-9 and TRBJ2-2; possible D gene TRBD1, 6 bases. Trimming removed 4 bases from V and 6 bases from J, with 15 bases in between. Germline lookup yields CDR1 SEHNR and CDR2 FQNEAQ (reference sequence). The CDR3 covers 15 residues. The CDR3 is CASSSSRQAPGELFF. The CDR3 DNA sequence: TGTGCCAGCAGCTCCTCCCGACAGGCCCCCGGGGAGCTGTTTTTT.

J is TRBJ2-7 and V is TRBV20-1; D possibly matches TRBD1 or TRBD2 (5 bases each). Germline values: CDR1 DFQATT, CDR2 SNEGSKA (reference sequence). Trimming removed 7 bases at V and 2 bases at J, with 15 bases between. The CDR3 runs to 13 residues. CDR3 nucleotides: TGCAGTGTTAGCGACAGTTCCCCCTACGAGCAGTACTTC. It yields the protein CSVSDSSPYEQYF.

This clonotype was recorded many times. DNA for the CDR3: TGTGCCAGCAGTTTCAACGTCCTGACTTTC. This codes for CASSFNVLTF. J is TRBJ2-6 and V is TRBV12-3 or TRBV12-4; the D is unclear. Trimming removed 3 bases from V and 9 bases from J, with 0 bases in between. This CDR3 has 10 residues.